This T cell receptor (beta chain) originates from a study of cytomegalovirus exposure and HLA in healthy donors. Study results and caveats: After further analysis at a later stage, 16,951 TCR beta sequences were associated with HLA alleles at 0.05 false discovery rate. In most subjects, TCR beta sequences reportedly gave accurate predictions of HLA-A and HLA-B alleles. Within a later analysis, the majority of CMV-associated TCR beta chains appeared HLA-restricted. In a later analysis, TCR beta V- and J-gene trimming showed a link to a missense DCLRE1C variant.

The PCR contained 60 Vbeta and 13 Jbeta primers. Profiled with immunoSEQ multiplex PCR; TCRdb holds only in-frame clones, not every one. This sample has approximately 200,000 clones, with about 80% found just once. On this clone itself: Its antigen remains unknown.

The CDR3 spans 13 residues. Germline V gene sequence: CDR1 SQVTM, CDR2 ANQGSEA. Trimming took 6 bases from V and 3 from J, leaving 14 bases between them. V usage is TRBV29-1 and J usage is TRBJ1-1; unclear D gene. This clonotype was sampled from a man between 18 and 29 years old in good health and CMV-seronegative. What was sequenced was PBMCs. This chain's CDR3 is CSVVRQDHTEAFF. The CDR3 coding sequence is TGCAGCGTCGTTCGGCAGGATCACACTGAAGCTTTCTTT.